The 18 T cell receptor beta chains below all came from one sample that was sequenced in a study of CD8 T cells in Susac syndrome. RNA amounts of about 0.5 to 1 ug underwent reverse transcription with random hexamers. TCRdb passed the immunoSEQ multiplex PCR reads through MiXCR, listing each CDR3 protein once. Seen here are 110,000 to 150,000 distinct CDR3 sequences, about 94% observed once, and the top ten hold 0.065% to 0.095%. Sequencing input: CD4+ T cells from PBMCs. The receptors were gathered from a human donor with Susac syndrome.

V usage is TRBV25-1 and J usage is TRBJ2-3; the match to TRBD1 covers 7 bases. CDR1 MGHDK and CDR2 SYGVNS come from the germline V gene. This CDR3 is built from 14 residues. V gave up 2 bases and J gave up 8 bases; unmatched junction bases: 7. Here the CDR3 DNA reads TGTGCCAGCAGTGAAGGGGAGACAGGGCTTACGCAGTATTTT. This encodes CASSEGETGLTQYF.

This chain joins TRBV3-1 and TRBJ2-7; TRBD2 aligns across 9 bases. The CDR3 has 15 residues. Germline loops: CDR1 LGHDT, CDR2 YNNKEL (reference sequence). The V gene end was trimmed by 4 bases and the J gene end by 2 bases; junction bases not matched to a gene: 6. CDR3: CASSPEPSGAYEQYF. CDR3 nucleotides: TGTGCCAGCAGCCCGGAGCCTAGCGGGGCCTACGAGCAGTACTTC.

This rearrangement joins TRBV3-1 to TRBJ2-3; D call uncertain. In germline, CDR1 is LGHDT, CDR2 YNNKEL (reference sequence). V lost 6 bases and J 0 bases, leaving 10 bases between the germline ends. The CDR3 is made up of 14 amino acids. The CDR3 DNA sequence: TGTGCCAGCAGAGGGATGCCTAGCACAGATACGCAGTATTTT. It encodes CASRGMPSTDTQYF.

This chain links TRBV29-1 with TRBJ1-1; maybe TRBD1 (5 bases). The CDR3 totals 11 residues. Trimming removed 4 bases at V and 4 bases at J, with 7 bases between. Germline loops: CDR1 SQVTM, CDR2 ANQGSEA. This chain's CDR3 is CSVGGVTEAFF. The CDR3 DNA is TGCAGCGTTGGAGGGGTCACTGAAGCTTTCTTT. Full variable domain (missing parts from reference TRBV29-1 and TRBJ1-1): SAVISQKPSRDICQRGTSLTIQCQVDSQVTMMFWYRQQPGQSLTLIATANQGSEATYESGFVIDKFPISRPNLTFSTLTVSNMSPEDSSIYLCSVGGVTEAFFGQGTRLTVV.

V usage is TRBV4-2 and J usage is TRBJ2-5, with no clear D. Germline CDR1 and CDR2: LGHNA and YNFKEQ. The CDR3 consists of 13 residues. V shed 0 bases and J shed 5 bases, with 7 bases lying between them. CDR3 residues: CASSQDSIETQYF. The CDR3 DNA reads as TGTGCCAGCAGCCAAGATTCGATTGAGACCCAGTACTTC.

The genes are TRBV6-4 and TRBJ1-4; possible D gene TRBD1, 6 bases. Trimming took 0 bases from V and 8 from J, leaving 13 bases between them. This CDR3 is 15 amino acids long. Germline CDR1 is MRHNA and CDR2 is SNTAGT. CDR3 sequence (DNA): TGTGCCAGCAGTGACTCTGGGGGGCCTAGGGAAAAACTGTTTTTT. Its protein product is CASSDSGGPREKLFF.

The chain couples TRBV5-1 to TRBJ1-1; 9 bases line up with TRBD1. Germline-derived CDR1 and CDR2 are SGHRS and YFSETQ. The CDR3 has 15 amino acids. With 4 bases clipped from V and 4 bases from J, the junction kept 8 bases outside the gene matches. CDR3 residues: CASSLRDRATTEAFF. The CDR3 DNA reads TGCGCCAGCAGCCTCCGGGACAGGGCGACCACTGAAGCTTTCTTT.

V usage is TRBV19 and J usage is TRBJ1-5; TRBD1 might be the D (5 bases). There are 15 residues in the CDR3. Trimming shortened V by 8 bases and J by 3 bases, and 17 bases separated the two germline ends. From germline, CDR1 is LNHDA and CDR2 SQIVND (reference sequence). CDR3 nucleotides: TGTGCCAGTCATCCGGGACGGAGTCTCAATCAGCCCCAGCATTTT. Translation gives CASHPGRSLNQPQHF.

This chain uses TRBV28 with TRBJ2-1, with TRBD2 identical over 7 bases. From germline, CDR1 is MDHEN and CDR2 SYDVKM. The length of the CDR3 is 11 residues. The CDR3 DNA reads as TGTGCTAGCGGGCCCTACAATGAGCAGTTCTTC. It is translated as CASGPYNEQFF.

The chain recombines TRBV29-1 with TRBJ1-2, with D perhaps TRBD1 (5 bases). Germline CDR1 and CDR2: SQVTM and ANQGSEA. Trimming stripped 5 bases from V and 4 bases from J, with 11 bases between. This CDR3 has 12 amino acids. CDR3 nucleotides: TGCAGCGTTCTTGACAGTACCTATGGCTACACCTTC. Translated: CSVLDSTYGYTF.

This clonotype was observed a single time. The chain's CDR3 is CASSRYHQETQYF. The CDR3 nucleotides are TGTGCCAGCAGCCGGTATCACCAAGAGACCCAGTACTTC. This chain connects TRBV14 to TRBJ2-5, with D unclear. In germline, CDR1 is SGHDN, CDR2 FVKESK. V lost 4 bases and J 0 bases, leaving 6 bases between the germline ends. The CDR3 is made up of 13 amino acids.

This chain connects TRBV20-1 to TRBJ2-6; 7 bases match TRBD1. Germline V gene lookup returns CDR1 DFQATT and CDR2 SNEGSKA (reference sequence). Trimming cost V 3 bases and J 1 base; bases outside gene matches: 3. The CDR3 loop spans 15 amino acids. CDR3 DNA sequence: TGCAGTGCTAGGACAGGGAGATCTGGGGCCAACGTCCTGACTTTC. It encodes CSARTGRSGANVLTF.

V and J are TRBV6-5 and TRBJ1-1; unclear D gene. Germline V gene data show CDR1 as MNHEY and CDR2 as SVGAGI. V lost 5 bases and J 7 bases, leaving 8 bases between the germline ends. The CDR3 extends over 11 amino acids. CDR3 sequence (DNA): TGTGCCAGCAGTCAGGACGGTGAAGCTTTCTTT. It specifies CASSQDGEAFF.

The CDR3 bases are TGTGCCAGCAGTCCACCCGGACTAGCGGGAGGGAGGACCCAGTACTTC. Amino acids: CASSPPGLAGGRTQYF. The chain carries TRBV6-1 and TRBJ2-5, with TRBD2 identical over 15 bases. J was trimmed by 7 bases and V by 5 bases; bases with no gene match: 8. CDR3 size: 16 residues. In germline, CDR1 is MNHNS, CDR2 SASEGT.

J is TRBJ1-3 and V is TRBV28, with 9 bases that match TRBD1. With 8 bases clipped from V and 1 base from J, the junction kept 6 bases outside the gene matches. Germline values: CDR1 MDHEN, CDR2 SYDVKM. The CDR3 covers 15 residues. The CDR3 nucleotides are TGTGCCAGCGGGACAGGGCCCGATTCTGGAAACACCATATATTTT. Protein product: CASGTGPDSGNTIYF.

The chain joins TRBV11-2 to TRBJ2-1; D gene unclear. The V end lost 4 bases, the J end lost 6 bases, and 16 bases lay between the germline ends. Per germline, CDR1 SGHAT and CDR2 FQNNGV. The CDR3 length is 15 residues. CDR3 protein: CASSYTGRLSNEQFF. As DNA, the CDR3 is TGTGCCAGCAGCTACACTGGTAGATTATCCAATGAGCAGTTCTTC. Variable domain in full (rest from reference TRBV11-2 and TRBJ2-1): EAGVAQSPRYKIIEKRQSVAFWCNPISGHATLYWYQQILGQGPKLLIQFQNNGVVDDSQLPKDRFSAERLKGVDSTLKIQPAKLEDSAVYLCASSYTGRLSNEQFFGPGTRLTVL.

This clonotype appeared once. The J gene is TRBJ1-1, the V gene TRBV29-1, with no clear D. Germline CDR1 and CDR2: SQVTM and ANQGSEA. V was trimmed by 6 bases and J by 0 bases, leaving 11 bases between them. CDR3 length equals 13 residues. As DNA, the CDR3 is TGCAGCGTCGCCCGCCGGTTGAACACTGAAGCTTTCTTT. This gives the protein CSVARRLNTEAFF.

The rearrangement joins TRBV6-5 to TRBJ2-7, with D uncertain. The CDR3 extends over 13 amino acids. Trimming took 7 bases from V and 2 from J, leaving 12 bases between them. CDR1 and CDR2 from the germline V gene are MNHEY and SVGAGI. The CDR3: CASTHPATYEQYF. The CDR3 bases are TGTGCCAGCACCCATCCTGCCACCTACGAGCAGTACTTC.